The present entry profiles one T cell receptor beta chain with its context. What antigen it recognizes has not been identified. Per-base qualities were not stored, and no clone one base away is much larger. The data originate from a study of shared clonotypes between healthy human individuals (dated by TCRdb to about 2020). About the study as a whole: A few men and a couple of women, aged 18 to 49 years, made up the cohort. For each donor, three plates each were used for CD4 naive and CD4 memory, two plates were used for CD8 naive, and one plate was used for CD8 memory. The study deeply sequenced blood TCR repertoires of five healthy adults to estimate repertoire size and the extent of clonotype sharing between individuals. Different laboratories and diverse techniques were used to prepare libraries and sequence TCR repertoires, to increase sequencing depth and limit assay-specific biases. Between about 0.8 and 9 billion PBMCs per donor were obtained by leukapheresis.

The donors were healthy, HIV-negative adults with no recently reported acute infections or vaccinations. Every donor was a Caucasian adult residing in Nashville, Tennessee, USA. CD4+ T cells were enriched through magnetic negative selection, after which naive cells were positively selected on CD45RA and the remaining negative fraction served as the memory subset. Blood was obtained by leukapheresis, after which PBMCs were separated by Ficoll-Histopaque density gradient centrifugation and cryopreserved in liquid nitrogen vapor phase. Analytical flow cytometry was used to check the purity and quantity of each magnetically sorted T cell population. From each sorted fraction, genomic DNA was isolated and quantified by UV absorbance on a Nanodrop 2000c. The CDR3 contains 10 residues, cysteine and phenylalanine counted. CDR3 DNA only is kept here, 30 bases in frame from base 1. The V and J ends are trimmed by 5 bases and 3 bases, leaving 2 bases between them. Based on the germline V gene, the CDR1 and CDR2 sequences are SGHTS and YDEGEE.

What the work shows at the level of the full study, not this receptor alone: Sharing across four donors was observed for around 5% of naive CD4, over 3% of naive CD8, 2% to 2.5% of memory CD4, and around 0.4% of memory CD8 clonotypes. Naive subsets generally had larger estimated clonotype richness than memory subsets. Incomplete sequencing was indicated by rarefaction of sorted-subset datasets, despite the large sequencing depth. Compared with non-shared clonotypes, clonotypes shared by all four sorted-subset donors had higher generation probabilities. Because the study included only a small number of donors, the genetic and exposure-history diversity represented was limited. Pairwise subsampling indicated that sequencing depth was expected to affect the degree of clonotype sharing among donors. Sampling was limited to blood, and TCR repertoires in tissue likely differ from TCR repertoires in blood.

Using the deep immunoSEQ assay, multiplex PCR amplified TCR CDR3 regions from genomic DNA. Genomic DNA extracted from each cell subset was distributed evenly over all wells of several immunoSEQ 96-well plates, and each plate served as one replicate. For sorted subsets, each replicate PCR was loaded with 200 to 250 ng genomic DNA, equivalent to about 30,000 T cell genomes. Purified libraries were quantified with a Qubit 3.0 fluorometer, sized on a Bioanalyzer 2100, and re-quantified with the KAPA Library Quantification kit. Every immunoSEQ 96-well plate was sequenced on a separate single-read 150-cycle Illumina NextSeq 550 flow cell. The authors' analysis ran thus. Because the immunoSEQ output held only junctional sequences and lacked quality scores, the filtering could not match the filtering applied to full-length reads. Sequences were annotated with PyIR, a Python wrapper for IgBLAST v1.9, using IMGT germline references to assign V/J genes and CDR3. Reads were removed for weak V/J assignments (E-value above 1e-6), missing CDR3, stop codons, out-of-frame junctions, or ambiguous translated residues. V3J clonotypes were defined by identical inferred V gene, J gene, and CDR3 amino acid sequence. Percentage overlap between repertoires was calculated by dividing the number of shared unique clonotypes by the size of the smaller repertoire. Repertoire richness was assessed with RTK rarefaction, the Chao1 estimator, and Recon v2.1 estimates of unobserved clonotypes. For all TCRbeta clonotypes obtained by the gDNA method from a few donors, generation probabilities were computed with OLGA. TCRdb limited this immuneACCESS table to in-frame rearrangements with V and J called. A share of clones is missing; checked studies link under half to unresolved V genes, and the rest is unexplained. That table is the source of V, J and clone size, and D and trimming were worked out from the DNA. The sample data list 2 million to 2.5 million clones, and around 95% of these were observed just once. Together, the top ten hold about 0.13% of the sample.

The sequence derives from a man between 18 and 35 years old in good health. Material: naive CD4+ T cells sorted from blood. The sample's cell subset or site label is to be understood as: CD45RA+ positively selected. The chain is assembled from TRBV5-8 and TRBJ2-5; the D segment cannot be called with confidence. In nucleotides, the sequence is TGTGCCAGCAGAAAAGAGACCCAGTACTTC. The translation is CASRKETQYF.